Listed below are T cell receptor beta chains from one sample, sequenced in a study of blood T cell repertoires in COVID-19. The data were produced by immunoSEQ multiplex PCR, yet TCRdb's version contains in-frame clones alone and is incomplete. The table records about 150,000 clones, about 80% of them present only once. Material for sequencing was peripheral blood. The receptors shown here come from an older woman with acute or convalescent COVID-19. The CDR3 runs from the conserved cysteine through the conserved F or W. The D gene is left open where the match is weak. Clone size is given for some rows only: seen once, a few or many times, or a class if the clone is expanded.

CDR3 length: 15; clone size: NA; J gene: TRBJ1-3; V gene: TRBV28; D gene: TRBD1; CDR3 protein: CASRGQGDTGNTIYF; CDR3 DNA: TGTGCCAGCAGGGGACAGGGGGACACTGGAAACACCATATATTTT
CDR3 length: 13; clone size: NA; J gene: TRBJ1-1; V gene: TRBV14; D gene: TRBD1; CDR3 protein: CASSATGTGRLIF; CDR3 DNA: TGTGCCAGCAGCGCAACCGGGACAGGGAGACTAATCTTT
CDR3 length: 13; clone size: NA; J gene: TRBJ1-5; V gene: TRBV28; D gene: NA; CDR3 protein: CASSASGNQPQHF; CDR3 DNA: TGTGCCAGCAGTGCGTCAGGTAATCAGCCCCAGCATTTT
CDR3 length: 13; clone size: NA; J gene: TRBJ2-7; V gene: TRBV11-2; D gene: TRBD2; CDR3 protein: CASSWGGSYEQYF; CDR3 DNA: TGTGCCAGCAGCTGGGGGGGTTCCTACGAGCAGTACTTC
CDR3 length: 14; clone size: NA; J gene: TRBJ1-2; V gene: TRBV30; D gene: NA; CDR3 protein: CAWRRRQGIGGYTF; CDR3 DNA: TGTGCCTGGAGGCGGCGTCAGGGGATCGGTGGCTACACCTTC
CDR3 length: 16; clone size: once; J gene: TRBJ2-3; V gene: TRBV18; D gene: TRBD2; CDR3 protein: CASSPRARGGTDTQYF; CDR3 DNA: TGTGCCAGCTCACCAAGGGCGCGGGGGGGCACAGATACGCAGTATTTT
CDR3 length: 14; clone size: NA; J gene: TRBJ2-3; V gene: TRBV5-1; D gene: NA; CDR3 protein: CASSLDTNTDTQYF; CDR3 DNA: TGCGCCAGCAGCTTGGACACCAACACAGATACGCAGTATTTT
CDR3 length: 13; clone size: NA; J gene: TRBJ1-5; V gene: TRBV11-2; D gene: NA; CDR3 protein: CASSLFESQPQHF; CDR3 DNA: TGTGCCAGCAGCTTGTTCGAGAGTCAGCCCCAGCATTTT
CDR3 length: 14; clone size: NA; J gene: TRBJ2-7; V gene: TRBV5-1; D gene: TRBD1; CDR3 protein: CASSLGTATYEQYF; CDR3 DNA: TGCGCCAGCAGCTTAGGGACAGCCACCTACGAGCAGTACTTC
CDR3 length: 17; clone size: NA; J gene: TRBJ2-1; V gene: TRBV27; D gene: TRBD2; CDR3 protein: CASSSERGGSSYNEQFF; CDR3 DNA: TGTGCCAGCAGTTCCGAGCGGGGGGGGAGCTCCTACAATGAGCAGTTCTTC
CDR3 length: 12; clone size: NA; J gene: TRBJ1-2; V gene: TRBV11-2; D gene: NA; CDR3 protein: CASSLHDYGYTF; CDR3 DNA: TGTGCCAGCAGCTTACATGACTATGGCTACACCTTC
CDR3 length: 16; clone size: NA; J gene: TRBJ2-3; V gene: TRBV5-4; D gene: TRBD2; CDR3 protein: CASREGLAGNTDTQYF; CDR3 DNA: TGTGCCAGCAGGGAGGGACTAGCGGGGAACACAGATACGCAGTATTTT
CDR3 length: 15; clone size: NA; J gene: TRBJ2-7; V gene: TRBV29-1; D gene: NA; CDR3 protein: CSVEVGAGGGYEQYF; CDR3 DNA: TGCAGCGTTGAAGTAGGGGCAGGGGGAGGCTACGAGCAGTACTTC
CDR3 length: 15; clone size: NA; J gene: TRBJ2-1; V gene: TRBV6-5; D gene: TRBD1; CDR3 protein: CASSLVTGWIHEQFF; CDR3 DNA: TGTGCCAGCAGTTTGGTGACAGGGTGGATCCATGAGCAGTTCTTC